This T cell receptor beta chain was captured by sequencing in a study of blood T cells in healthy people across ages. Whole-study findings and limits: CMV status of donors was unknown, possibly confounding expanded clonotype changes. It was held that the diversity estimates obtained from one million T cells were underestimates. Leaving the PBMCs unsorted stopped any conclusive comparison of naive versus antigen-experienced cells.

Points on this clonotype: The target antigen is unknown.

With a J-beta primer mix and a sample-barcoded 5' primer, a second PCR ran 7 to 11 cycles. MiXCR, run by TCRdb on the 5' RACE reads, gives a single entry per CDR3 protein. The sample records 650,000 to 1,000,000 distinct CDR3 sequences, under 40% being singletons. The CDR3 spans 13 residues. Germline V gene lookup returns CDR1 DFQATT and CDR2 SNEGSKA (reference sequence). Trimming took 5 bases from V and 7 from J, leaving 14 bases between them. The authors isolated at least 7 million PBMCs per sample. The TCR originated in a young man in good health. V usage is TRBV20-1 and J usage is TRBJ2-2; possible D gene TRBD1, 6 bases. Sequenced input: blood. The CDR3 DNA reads TGCAGTGCTTACAGGGATATGGGCGGGGAGCTGTTTTTT. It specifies CSAYRDMGGELFF.